The rows below give T cell receptor beta chains drawn from one sample of a study of regulatory T cells in long-lasting Graves disease. TCRdb used MiXCR to reprocess the multiplex PCR reads, holding one entry per CDR3 protein. Of some 350,000 distinct CDR3 sequences listed, roughly 15% are singletons. These data are also associated with another study on T cells in Graves' hyperthyroidism and ophthalmopathy.

The source material was peripheral blood mononuclear cells (PBMCs), sampled at new diagnosis, from a patient treated with antithyroid drugs. These receptors were taken from a woman in her late teens or twenties with Graves disease. CDR3s include the opening cysteine and the closing phenylalanine or tryptophan. The order of the fields is V gene, D gene, clone size, J gene, CDR3 protein, CDR3 DNA. A D gene is named only where the DNA matches it firmly. Clone sizes are given selectively: once, few, many, or a class where the clone is expanded.

TRBV6-5	.	many	TRBJ1-6	CASSNSNYSPLHF	TGTGCCAGCAGTAACTCCAACTATTCACCCCTCCACTTT
TRBV20-1	TRBD1	.	TRBJ2-7	CSAVGTGVYEQYF	TGCAGTGCAGTCGGGACAGGGGTCTACGAGCAGTACTTC
TRBV6-1	.	many	TRBJ2-1	CASNLEGLRGEQFF	TGTGCCAGCAACCTCGAGGGGCTCAGGGGTGAGCAGTTCTTC
TRBV27	.	many	TRBJ2-7	CASSLGGLTPFYEQYF	TGTGCCAGCAGTTTAGGAGGCCTCACCCCATTCTACGAGCAGTACTTC
TRBV9	.	many	TRBJ1-1	CASSVDEGLNTEAFF	TGTGCCAGCAGCGTAGATGAGGGGCTGAACACTGAAGCTTTCTTT
TRBV30	.	few	TRBJ2-1	CAWSWDRGYNEQFF	TGTGCCTGGAGTTGGGACCGTGGGTACAATGAGCAGTTCTTC
TRBV29-1	TRBD2	.	TRBJ2-3	CSAPGLAGSTDTQYF	TGCAGCGCACCGGGACTAGCGGGGAGCACAGATACGCAGTATTTT
TRBV19	.	few	TRBJ2-1	CASSLSSARTYNEQFF	TGTGCCAGTAGTCTGTCTAGCGCTCGAACCTACAATGAGCAGTTCTTC
TRBV6-1	TRBD2	few	TRBJ2-5	CASSRTRDQETQYF	TGTGCCAGCAGTCGGACTAGAGACCAAGAGACCCAGTACTTC
TRBV5-1	TRBD1	many	TRBJ1-1	CASSLAAGGGGEAFF	TGCGCCAGCAGCTTGGCCGCAGGGGGCGGCGGTGAAGCTTTCTTT
TRBV2	.	many	TRBJ2-2	CASRLAQNTGELFF	TGTGCCAGCAGACTCGCACAGAACACCGGGGAGCTGTTTTTT
TRBV2	TRBD1	few	TRBJ2-7	CASAGTGPIYEQYF	TGTGCCAGCGCCGGGACAGGGCCAATCTACGAGCAGTACTTC
TRBV24-1	TRBD2	.	TRBJ2-1	CATSDYSGGAIYEQFF	TGTGCCACCAGTGACTATAGCGGGGGGGCCATCTATGAGCAGTTCTTC
TRBV11-2	.	many	TRBJ2-1	CASSSTSFGEQFF	TGTGCCAGCAGCTCTACTAGCTTTGGTGAGCAGTTCTTC
TRBV9	.	many	TRBJ1-6	CASSLQGSSYNSPLHF	TGTGCCAGCAGCCTCCAGGGGAGCTCCTATAATTCACCCCTCCACTTT
TRBV30	.	many	TRBJ2-7	CAWSVRSPYEQYF	TGTGCCTGGAGTGTGAGAAGTCCTTACGAGCAGTACTTC
TRBV5-1	TRBD2	.	TRBJ2-1	CASSYSGTSGFYNEQFF	TGCGCCAGCAGCTACTCCGGGACTAGCGGATTCTACAATGAGCAGTTCTTC
TRBV27	TRBD2	many	TRBJ2-7	CASGVLAGGPHEQYF	TGTGCCAGTGGGGTACTAGCGGGAGGGCCGCACGAGCAGTACTTC
TRBV3-1	.	many	TRBJ1-1	CASSQVAGNTEAFF	TGTGCCAGCAGCCAAGTGGCGGGGAACACTGAAGCTTTCTTT
TRBV7-9	TRBD1	many	TRBJ2-5	CASLGQGYSETQYF	TGTGCCAGCCTGGGACAGGGTTATTCGGAGACCCAGTACTTC
TRBV28	.	.	TRBJ1-1	CASLRGRGPFAKAEAFF	TGTGCCAGCCTAAGGGGCAGGGGACCTTTCGCGAAGGCTGAAGCTTTCTTT
TRBV10-3	.	.	TRBJ2-2	CAISESQRDGELFF	TGTGCCATCAGTGAGTCCCAGAGGGACGGGGAGCTGTTTTTT
TRBV6-1	TRBD1	many	TRBJ2-5	CASRPRDRGPETQYF	TGTGCCAGCAGACCCCGGGACAGGGGGCCGGAGACCCAGTACTTC
TRBV2	TRBD1	many	TRBJ1-2	CASSAMTGTGGYTF	TGTGCCAGCAGCGCAATGACAGGGACGGGAGGCTACACCTTC
TRBV25-1	.	few	TRBJ2-3	CASSEWGMGDTQYF	TGTGCCAGCAGTGAATGGGGGATGGGAGATACGCAGTATTTT
TRBV11-2	TRBD2	many	TRBJ2-3	CASSSGGASGRETQYF	TGTGCCAGCAGCTCCGGCGGGGCTAGCGGCCGGGAAACGCAGTATTTT
TRBV6-1	.	many	TRBJ1-2	CASSELGYTF	TGTGCCAGCAGTGAATTGGGGTACACCTTC
TRBV5-1	.	few	TRBJ2-7	CTSSPERLRAYEQYF	TGCACCAGCAGCCCCGAGAGACTCAGGGCTTACGAGCAGTACTTC
TRBV2	TRBD1	many	TRBJ1-5	CASRDRSSNQPQHF	TGTGCCAGCAGGGACAGGAGTAGCAATCAGCCCCAGCATTTT
TRBV11-2	TRBD1	many	TRBJ2-4	CASSDRGQTGENIQYF	TGTGCCAGCAGCGACAGAGGGCAGACAGGGGAAAACATTCAGTACTTC
TRBV28	TRBD1	many	TRBJ2-7	CASSSTGTGGGEQYF	TGTGCCAGCAGCTCCACCGGGACAGGAGGGGGCGAGCAGTACTTC
TRBV5-5	TRBD1	.	TRBJ1-6	CASSFRTGNNSPLHF	TGTGCCAGCAGCTTCCGGACAGGGAATAATTCACCCCTCCACTTT
TRBV7-9	TRBD1	.	TRBJ1-6	CASSSIDRGGSPLHF	TGTGCCAGCAGCTCCATAGACAGGGGTGGTTCACCCCTCCACTTT
TRBV20-1	TRBD2	many	TRBJ2-7	CSAQSGRGGLEQYF	TGCAGTGCTCAAAGCGGGAGGGGGGGTCTCGAGCAGTACTTC
TRBV6-5	.	many	TRBJ2-7	CASSYGFREQYF	TGTGCCAGCAGTTACGGTTTCCGGGAGCAGTACTTC
TRBV20-1	TRBD1	many	TRBJ2-7	CSAPQKLTGTYEQYF	TGCAGTGCTCCCCAAAAATTGACAGGGACCTACGAGCAGTACTTC
TRBV20-1	.	many	TRBJ1-5	CSARPGMFKPQHF	TGCAGTGCTAGGCCAGGGATGTTCAAGCCCCAGCATTTT
TRBV5-1	TRBD1	many	TRBJ1-4	CASSLGQGKGEKLFF	TGCGCCAGCAGCTTGGGACAGGGGAAAGGTGAAAAACTGTTTTTT
TRBV11-2	.	many	TRBJ2-2	CASSPGTELFF	TGTGCCAGCAGCCCGGGGACCGAGCTGTTTTTT
TRBV4-2	.	.	TRBJ2-2	CASSQVKGGTGELFF	TGTGCCAGCAGCCAAGTAAAGGGCGGCACCGGGGAGCTGTTTTTT
TRBV20-1	.	many	TRBJ2-7	CSARVSLSEQYF	TGCAGTGCTAGAGTTAGCCTCAGCGAGCAGTACTTC
TRBV7-2	TRBD2	.	TRBJ2-3	CASSLAGRTSGGANTQYF	TGTGCCAGCAGCTTAGCGGGTCGAACTAGCGGGGGGGCAAATACGCAGTATTTT
TRBV7-2	TRBD2	.	TRBJ2-1	CASSLGGGGTSGFF	TGTGCCAGCAGCTTGGGCGGGGGGGGGACTAGCGGATTCTTC
TRBV7-8	TRBD1	once	TRBJ2-2	CASSHTGGINTGELFF	TGTGCCAGCAGCCATACAGGGGGCATTAACACCGGGGAGCTGTTTTTT
TRBV12-3/TRBV12-4	.	many	TRBJ2-1	CASSSQVADEQFF	TGTGCCAGCAGTTCGCAGGTAGCCGATGAGCAGTTCTTC
TRBV15	TRBD1	.	TRBJ2-2	CATSIRQGARELFF	TGTGCCACCAGCATCAGACAGGGGGCGAGGGAGCTGTTTTTT
TRBV24-1	.	.	TRBJ1-4	CATSDLTEKLFF	TGTGCCACCAGTGATTTAACAGAAAAACTGTTTTTT